Below are 12 T cell receptor beta chains sequenced from a single sample in a study of blood T cell repertoires in COVID-19. Assay used: immunoSEQ multiplex PCR; TCRdb lists only in-frame clones, some missing. The repertoire includes 200,000 to 250,000 clones, around 81% of them detected once, and 5.5% to 8.5% sits in the top ten. Specimen: peripheral blood. Source of these receptors: an older woman with acute or convalescent COVID-19.

This chain joins TRBV2 and TRBJ2-1, with a tentative D call TRBD2 (5 bases). The CDR3 spans 14 residues. CDR1 and CDR2 (germline): SNHLY, FYNNEI. Trimming left V 6 bases short and J 6 bases short, with 15 bases between. CDR3 protein: CASRVDSRGNEQFF. The CDR3 DNA is TGTGCCAGCAGAGTCGATTCCCGGGGCAATGAGCAGTTCTTC.

The rearrangement uses TRBV11-2 and TRBJ2-3, with 9 bases matching TRBD1. Per the germline V gene, CDR1 is SGHAT and CDR2 is FQNNGV. There are 17 residues in the CDR3. Unmatched junction bases numbered 9, after V lost 2 bases and J lost 3 bases. CDR3 coding DNA: TGTGCCAGCAGCTTACGCCACGGGACAGGGTTGACAGATACGCAGTATTTT. Protein product: CASSLRHGTGLTDTQYF.

The chain carries TRBV7-8 and TRBJ2-5; 12 bases map to TRBD2. Germline V gives CDR1 SGHVS, CDR2 FQNEAQ. The CDR3 extends over 17 amino acids. The V segment lost 1 base and the J segment 0 bases; nucleotides outside the gene matches: 3. CDR3 DNA: TGTGCCAGCAGCTTAGTTGGACTAGCGGGGTACCAAGAGACCCAGTACTTC. Encoded protein: CASSLVGLAGYQETQYF. Supplemented by reference TRBV7-8 and TRBJ2-5, the full variable domain reads GAGVSQSPRYKVAKRGQDVALRCDPISGHVSLFWYQQALGQGPEFLTYFQNEAQLDKSGLPSDRFFAERPEGSVSTLKIQRTQQEDSAVYLCASSLVGLAGYQETQYFGPGTRLLVL.

A single count supports this clone. The chain links TRBV14 to TRBJ2-7, with 12 bases aligning to TRBD1. This CDR3 comprises 16 residues. The germline V gene encodes CDR1 SGHDN and CDR2 FVKESK. V lost 3 bases and J lost 1; bases outside the gene matches: 4. The CDR3 sequence is CASSQPGQGASYEQYF. The CDR3 nucleotides read TGTGCCAGCAGCCAGCCGGGACAGGGGGCATCCTACGAGCAGTACTTC. The variable domain in full, with the rest retrieved from reference TRBV14 and TRBJ2-7, is EAGVTQFPSHSVIEKGQTVTLRCDPISGHDNLYWYRRVMGKEIKFLLHFVKESKQDESGMPNNRFLAERTGGTYSTLKVQPAELEDSGVYFCASSQPGQGASYEQYFGPGTRLTVT.

The chain carries TRBV6-4 and TRBJ1-1; 10 bases are a match to TRBD1. V lost 6 bases and J lost 6; bases outside the gene matches: 7. Germline CDR1 is MRHNA and CDR2 is SNTAGT. The CDR3 is 14 residues long. The chain's CDR3 is CASRDSDRGAEAFF. In DNA form, the CDR3 reads TGTGCCAGCAGAGATTCGGACAGGGGGGCTGAAGCTTTCTTT.

A few counts support this clone. This chain connects TRBV6-1 to TRBJ1-1; no reliable D call. This CDR3 has 15 residues. CDR1 MNHNS and CDR2 SASEGT come from the germline V gene. Trimming took 2 bases from V and 0 from J, leaving 10 bases between them. The CDR3 loop is CASSEKRWVNTEAFF. The CDR3, as DNA: TGTGCCAGCAGTGAAAAGAGGTGGGTGAACACTGAAGCTTTCTTT.

This CDR3 is CASSPPRNTEAFF. CDR3 DNA sequence: TGTGCCAGCAGTCCTCCTCGGAACACTGAAGCTTTCTTT. The V call is TRBV28, the J call TRBJ1-1; D ambiguous. V lost 5 bases, J lost 1 base, and 8 bases lay in between. Germline V gene lookup returns CDR1 MDHEN and CDR2 SYDVKM. This CDR3 has 13 amino acids.

This sequence joins TRBV18 and TRBJ2-3; 10 bases agree with TRBD2. The trim removed 0 bases at V and 7 bases at J, leaving 10 bases unmatched. Germline V gene lookup returns CDR1 KGHSH and CDR2 LQKENI. The CDR3 extends over 17 amino acids. CDR3 DNA sequence: TGTGCCAGCTCACCACCAACTAGCGGGGAGCAGGCTAATACGCAGTATTTT. It is translated as CASSPPTSGEQANTQYF.

The chain is built from TRBV19 and TRBJ2-5; D remains ambiguous. In germline, CDR1 is LNHDA, CDR2 SQIVND (reference sequence). The CDR3 is 13 residues long. V was trimmed by 1 base and J by 2 bases, leaving 5 bases between them. The CDR3 DNA follows: TGTGCCAGTAGTATAGGACTGCAAGAGACCCAGTACTTC. Protein sequence: CASSIGLQETQYF.

The rearrangement uses TRBV6-5 and TRBJ1-2, with D possibly matching TRBD1 (6 bases). V was cut by 5 bases and J by 7 bases, with 14 bases left in between. The CDR3 spans 13 residues. The germline gives CDR1 MNHEY, CDR2 SVGAGI. CDR3 bases: TGTGCCAGCAGTAGGACAGCCCAGCTTGGCTACACCTTC. Protein sequence: CASSRTAQLGYTF.

The rearrangement joins TRBV3-1 (or the pseudogene TRBV3-2) to TRBJ1-5; D ambiguous. Between the trimmed V and J ends, which lost 1 base and 6 bases, there was a span of 10 bases. The length of the CDR3 is 14 residues. Germline-derived CDR1 and CDR2 are LGHDT and YNNKEL (reference sequence). Here the CDR3 DNA reads TGTGCCAGCAGCCAAGGAGTGCGGGGTCAGCCCCAGCATTTT. Translated, it gives CASSQGVRGQPQHF.

This clone was detected ten times or more. The chain couples TRBV2 to TRBJ2-7; 8 positions agree with TRBD1. Trimming took 8 bases from V and 3 from J; bases not matched to a gene: 15. The CDR3 has 16 residues. The germline CDR1 and CDR2 sequences are SNHLY and FYNNEI. The CDR3 nucleotides read TGTGCCAGCTCAGCGGCAGGGGGCGCTGAGGGCTACGAGCAGTACGTC. Translating gives CASSAAGGAEGYEQYV.